This T cell receptor (beta chain) was obtained from a study of beta chain features in type 1 diabetes. Study outcomes and limitations: When cDNA is sequenced, cells with high TCR expression could be over-represented. Among patients, naive, central memory and Treg TCRB repertoires appeared more similar than among healthy donors.

This clone was seen a few times. Antigen: not known. At the DNA level, this CDR3 is encoded by other sequences in the same sample as well. Expressed TCRB transcripts were sequenced because the entire RNA isolate underwent reverse transcription. The data were produced by immunoSEQ multiplex PCR, yet TCRdb's version contains in-frame clones alone and is incomplete. The table has 620,000 or so clones, roughly a sixth seen once; the top ten hold about 0.093%. Every participating donor gave one draw, a heparinised blood sample averaging about 100 mL. The receptor was derived from a man between 18 and 35 years old in good health. What was sequenced was naive CD4+ T cells from blood.

The CDR3 sequence: CASSLAGQQFF. CDR3 DNA sequence: TGTGCCAGCAGCTTGGCAGGGCAGCAGTTCTTC. The rearrangement links TRBV7-9 to TRBJ2-1; a possible D gene is TRBD1 (5 bases). Germline values: CDR1 SEHNR, CDR2 FQNEAQ (reference sequence). CDR3 length equals 11 residues. The V and J ends lost 3 bases and 11 bases respectively, with 8 bases between them.